This T cell receptor (beta chain) originates from a study of OX40 agonist ivuxolimab in advanced cancers. Libraries were prepared by immunoSEQ multiplex PCR; TCRdb keeps only in-frame clonotypes and omits some of them. The repertoire holds about 94,000 clones, around 87% seen once, with around 0.3% in the top ten. The starting material was CD4+ or CD8+ T cells sorted from blood, obtained in a trial of the OX40 agonist ivuxolimab. This receptor was obtained from an adult with an advanced solid tumor such as melanoma, head and neck, liver or kidney cancer.

For the CDR3, the DNA is TGTGCCACCAGCAGAGGCGCTATCCAAGGACAGGGTTGGTTTAGCTCCTACAATGAGCAGTTCTTC. Its protein is CATSRGAIQGQGWFSSYNEQFF. The J gene is TRBJ2-1, the V gene TRBV15; TRBD1 aligns across 8 bases. Trimming took 1 base from V and 0 from J; bases not matched to a gene: 20. Germline CDR1 and CDR2: LNHNV and YYDKDF (reference sequence). CDR3 length equals 22 residues.